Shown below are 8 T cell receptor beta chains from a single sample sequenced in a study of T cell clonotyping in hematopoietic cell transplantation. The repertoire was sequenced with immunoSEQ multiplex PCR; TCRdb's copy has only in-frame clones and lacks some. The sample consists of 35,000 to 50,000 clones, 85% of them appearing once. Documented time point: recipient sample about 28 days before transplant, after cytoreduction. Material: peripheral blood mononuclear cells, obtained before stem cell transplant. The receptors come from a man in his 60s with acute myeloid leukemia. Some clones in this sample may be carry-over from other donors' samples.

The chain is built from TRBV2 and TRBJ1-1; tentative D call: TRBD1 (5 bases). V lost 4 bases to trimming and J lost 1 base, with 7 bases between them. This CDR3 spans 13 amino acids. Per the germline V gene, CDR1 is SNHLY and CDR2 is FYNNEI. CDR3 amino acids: CASSGRGNTEAFF. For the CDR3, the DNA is TGTGCCAGCAGTGGTAGGGGGAACACTGAAGCTTTCTTT.

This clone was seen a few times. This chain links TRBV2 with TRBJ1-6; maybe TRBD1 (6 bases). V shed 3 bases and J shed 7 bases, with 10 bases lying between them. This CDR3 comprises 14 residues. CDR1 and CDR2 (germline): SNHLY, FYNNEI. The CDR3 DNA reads TGTGCCAGCAGTGACGGGGGCTCGAATTCACCCCTCCACTTT. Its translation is CASSDGGSNSPLHF. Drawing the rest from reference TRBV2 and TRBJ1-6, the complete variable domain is EPEVTQTPSHQVTQMGQEVILRCVPISNHLYFYWYRQILGQKVEFLVSFYNNEISEKSEIFDDQFSVERPDGSNFTLKIRSTKLEDSAMYFCASSDGGSNSPLHFGNGTRLTVT.

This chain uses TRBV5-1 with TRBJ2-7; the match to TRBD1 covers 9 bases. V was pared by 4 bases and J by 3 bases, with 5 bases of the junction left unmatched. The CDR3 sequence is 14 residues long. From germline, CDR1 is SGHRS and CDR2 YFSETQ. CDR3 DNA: TGCGCCAGCAGCGTAGGACAGGGGTTCTACGAGCAGTACTTC. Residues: CASSVGQGFYEQYF.

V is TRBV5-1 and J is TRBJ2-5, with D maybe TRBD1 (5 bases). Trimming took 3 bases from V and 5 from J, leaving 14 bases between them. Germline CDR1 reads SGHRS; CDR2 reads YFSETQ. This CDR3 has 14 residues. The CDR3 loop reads CASSSTVSGETQYF. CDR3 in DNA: TGCGCCAGCAGCTCGACAGTTTCTGGGGAGACCCAGTACTTC.

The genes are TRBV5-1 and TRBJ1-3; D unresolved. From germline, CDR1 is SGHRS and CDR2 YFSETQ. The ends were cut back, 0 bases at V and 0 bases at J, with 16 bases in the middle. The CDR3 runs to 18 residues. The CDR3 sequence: CASSLELRTGSSGNTIYF. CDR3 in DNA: TGCGCCAGCAGCTTGGAGTTGAGAACGGGCAGCTCTGGAAACACCATATATTTT.

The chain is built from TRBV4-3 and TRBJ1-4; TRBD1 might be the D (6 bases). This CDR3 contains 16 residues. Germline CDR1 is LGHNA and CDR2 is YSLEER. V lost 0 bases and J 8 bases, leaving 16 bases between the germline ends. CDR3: CASSQDIGGAGEKLFF. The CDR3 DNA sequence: TGCGCCAGCAGCCAAGATATCGGGGGGGCCGGCGAAAAACTGTTTTTT.

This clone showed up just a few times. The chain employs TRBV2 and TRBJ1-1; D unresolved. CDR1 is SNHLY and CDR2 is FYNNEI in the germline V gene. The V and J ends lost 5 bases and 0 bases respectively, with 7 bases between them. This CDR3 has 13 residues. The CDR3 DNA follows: TGTGCCAGCAGTTGGAACATGAACACTGAAGCTTTCTTT. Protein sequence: CASSWNMNTEAFF.

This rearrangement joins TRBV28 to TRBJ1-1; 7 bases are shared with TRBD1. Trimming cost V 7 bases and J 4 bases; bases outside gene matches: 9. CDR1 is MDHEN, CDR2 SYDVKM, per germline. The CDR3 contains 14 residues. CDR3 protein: CASISRGRGTEAFF. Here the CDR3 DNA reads TGTGCCAGCATCTCAAGGGGGCGAGGCACTGAAGCTTTCTTT.